The 20 T cell receptor beta chains reported below all come from one sample, sequenced in a study of blood T cell repertoires in COVID-19. Profiling relied on immunoSEQ multiplex PCR, and the TCRdb table lists in-frame clones only, not all of them. The repertoire holds 200,000 to 300,000 clones, roughly 82% seen once, with roughly 5.2% in the top ten. Material for sequencing was peripheral blood. These TCRs come from a woman over 75 with COVID-19, enrolled during active disease.

A single count supports this clone. The CDR3 region is CASSSPGWASGDKETQYF. DNA of the CDR3: TGTGCCAGCAGTTCCCCTGGGTGGGCTAGCGGGGATAAAGAGACCCAGTACTTC. This chain links TRBV28 with TRBJ2-5; the match to TRBD2 covers 9 bases. The germline CDR1 and CDR2 sequences are MDHEN and SYDVKM. V was pared by 4 bases and J by 3 bases, with 15 bases of the junction left unmatched. This CDR3 contains 18 residues.

The V and J genes are TRBV28 and TRBJ2-7; 8 positions agree with TRBD1. Per germline, CDR1 MDHEN and CDR2 SYDVKM. The CDR3 is 14 residues long. V gave up 6 bases and J gave up 1 base; unmatched junction bases: 5. The CDR3 coding sequence is TGTGCCAGCAGGAGGACAGGGTCGTCCTACGAGCAGTACTTC. Protein product: CASRRTGSSYEQYF.

This sequence joins TRBV3-1 (or the pseudogene TRBV3-2) and TRBJ2-1; D is undetermined. Germline V gene lookup returns CDR1 LGHDT and CDR2 YNNKEL (reference sequence). The length of the CDR3 is 17 residues. Trimming pared 0 bases from V and 0 bases from J, leaving 12 bases between. CDR3 loop: CASSQDTLMSSYNEQFF. The CDR3 DNA sequence: TGTGCCAGCAGCCAAGATACACTAATGAGCTCCTACAATGAGCAGTTCTTC.

The chain joins TRBV27 to TRBJ1-5; D might be TRBD1 (6 bases). The CDR3 extends over 15 amino acids. V was shortened by 5 bases and J by 4 bases, with 15 bases between the two germline ends. Germline CDR1 is MNHEY and CDR2 is SMNVEV (reference sequence). The CDR3 DNA reads as TGTGCCAGCAGTCAGAGGGGGGGGCCTAATCAGCCCCAGCATTTT. Its protein is CASSQRGGPNQPQHF.

The V gene is TRBV20-1, the J gene TRBJ1-6; the D gene is possibly TRBD1 (6 bases). The CDR3 runs to 11 residues. Germline-derived CDR1 and CDR2 are DFQATT and SNEGSKA (reference sequence). Trimming took off 6 bases at V and 11 bases at J, with 11 bases between the two ends. This CDR3 is CSALTGTPLHF. The CDR3 DNA is TGCAGTGCCTTAACAGGGACACCCCTCCACTTT.

V and J are TRBV6-1 and TRBJ1-4; D not certain. Trimming removed 5 bases from V and 3 bases from J, with 13 bases in between. The CDR3 sequence is 15 residues long. From germline, CDR1 is MNHNS and CDR2 SASEGT. In DNA, the CDR3 is TGTGCCAGCAGTCTCGACGGGAGGGCTAATGAAAAACTGTTTTTT. Translating gives CASSLDGRANEKLFF.

This chain links TRBV3-1 (or the pseudogene TRBV3-2) with TRBJ1-2; tentative D call: TRBD1 (5 bases). The V gene lost 0 bases and the J gene lost 7 bases, with 12 bases spanning the gap. This CDR3 is built from 14 residues. CDR1 is LGHDT and CDR2 is YNNKEL in the germline V gene (reference sequence). DNA of the CDR3: TGTGCCAGCAGCCAAGACGCAGGGTTAGGTGGCTACACCTTC. Residues: CASSQDAGLGGYTF.

The chain employs TRBV6-4 and TRBJ2-3; TRBD2 agrees at 8 bases. Per the germline V gene, CDR1 is MRHNA and CDR2 is SNTAGT. CDR3 length equals 16 residues. V shed 0 bases and J 4 bases; nucleotides not matched to a gene: 6. CDR3 sequence (DNA): TGTGCCAGCAGTGACTCTGGGAGCGGGGGTCCAGATACGCAGTATTTT. Amino acid sequence: CASSDSGSGGPDTQYF.

This clone was seen just once. CDR3: CASSLPGQGVNQPQHF. The CDR3 DNA sequence: TGTGCCAGCAGTCTACCTGGACAGGGGGTGAATCAGCCCCAGCATTTT. V usage is TRBV6-6 and J usage is TRBJ1-5, with 10 bases fitting TRBD1. The V and J ends lost 5 bases and 4 bases, in that order; junction bases with no gene match: 8. The CDR3 has 16 residues. The germline V gene encodes CDR1 MNHNY and CDR2 SVGAGI (reference sequence).

This sequence joins TRBV2 and TRBJ1-1; 11 nucleotides line up with TRBD1. The germline gives CDR1 SNHLY, CDR2 FYNNEI. The CDR3 totals 17 residues. J gave up 0 bases and V 9 bases, and 12 bases lay outside the gene matches. The CDR3 DNA is TGTGCCAGTGTTTTGGGGGGACAGGGGGTGTTGAACACTGAAGCTTTCTTT. The encoded protein is CASVLGGQGVLNTEAFF. Filled out from reference TRBV2 and TRBJ1-1, the complete variable domain reads EPEVTQTPSHQVTQMGQEVILRCVPISNHLYFYWYRQILGQKVEFLVSFYNNEISEKSEIFDDQFSVERPDGSNFTLKIRSTKLEDSAMYFCASVLGGQGVLNTEAFFGQGTRLTVV.

J is TRBJ1-2 and V is TRBV7-2; TRBD1 matches at 10 bases. Germline trimming cut 0 bases from V and 5 bases from J; bases unmatched to any gene: 6. This CDR3 comprises 16 residues. Germline loops: CDR1 SGHTA, CDR2 FQGNSA. CDR3 protein: CASSLAMTGGGYGYTF. CDR3 nucleotides: TGTGCCAGCAGCTTAGCGATGACAGGGGGCGGATATGGCTACACCTTC.

The chain has TRBV2 and TRBJ2-7; 9 nucleotides match TRBD1. V was pared by 6 bases and J by 7 bases, with 10 bases of the junction left unmatched. Germline V gives CDR1 SNHLY, CDR2 FYNNEI. This CDR3 has 14 amino acids. The CDR3 DNA reads as TGTGCCAGCAGGGGGGGGACAGGGCCAGGGGAGCAGTACGTC. Its protein is CASRGGTGPGEQYV.

The V call is TRBV5-6, the J call TRBJ1-6; TRBD1 matches at 9 bases. J lost 8 bases, V lost 1 base, and 4 bases had no gene match. Germline loops: CDR1 SGHDT, CDR2 YYEEEE. The CDR3 totals 15 residues. The CDR3, as DNA: TGTGCCAGCAGCTTGCAAGGACAGGGGTATTCACCCCTCCACTTT. This encodes CASSLQGQGYSPLHF.

The chain couples TRBV2 to TRBJ2-7; D remains unclear. CDR3 length: 13 amino acids. V lost 7 bases, J lost 5 bases, and 15 bases lay in between. The V gene's germline CDR1 is SNHLY and CDR2 FYNNEI. The CDR3 DNA reads as TGTGCCAGCACGGCGAGGATAAGGAACGAGCAGTACTTC. Translation gives CASTARIRNEQYF.

J is TRBJ2-7 and V is TRBV9; 9 nucleotides agree with TRBD1. Germline V gives CDR1 SGDLS, CDR2 YYNGEE. This CDR3 spans 15 amino acids. The V gene end was trimmed by 2 bases and the J gene end by 5 bases; junction bases not matched to a gene: 8. The CDR3 sequence: CASSVPNRGLHEQYV. The CDR3 DNA reads TGTGCCAGCAGCGTTCCCAACAGGGGGCTTCACGAGCAGTACGTC.

Only one count was recorded for this clone. This chain links TRBV30 with TRBJ1-2, with D hard to call. From germline, CDR1 is GTSNPN and CDR2 SVGIG (reference sequence). The CDR3 covers 13 residues. The V end was cut by 4 bases, the J end by 4 bases, with 13 bases between. CDR3 nucleotides: TGTGCCTGGACGGCCCGGCGGGGCTATGGCTACACCTTC. Translated, it gives CAWTARRGYGYTF.

In the case of this clone: No DNA is shown, since the ends of the CDR3 on it are uncertain; the CDR3 is the one TCRdb lists. This rearrangement joins TRBV7-5 to TRBJ1-5; the table gives TRBD1 as D, unverified against the DNA. TRBV7-5 represents a pseudogene. Termini included, the CDR3 measures 13 amino acids. This chain's CDR3 is CVAQGAGNQPQHF.

This clone was counted a single time. Other DNA sequences in this specimen translate into the identical CDR3. For the CDR3, the DNA is TGTGCCAGCAGTGGACAGGTTAACTATGGCTACACCTTC. Translation: CASSGQVNYGYTF. The chain uses TRBV2 and TRBJ1-2; TRBD1 might be the D (6 bases). The germline CDR1 and CDR2 sequences are SNHLY and FYNNEI. The V end lost 4 bases, the J end lost 1 base, and 7 bases lay between the germline ends. CDR3 length: 13 residues.

The CDR3 coding sequence is TGTGCCAGCAGCCAAGATTGGGTAGGCTCTAGTCGTGTAGGTGAGCAGTTCTTC. Protein: CASSQDWVGSSRVGEQFF. V and J are TRBV4-2 and TRBJ2-1; D not certain. This CDR3 is built from 18 residues. V was shortened by 0 bases and J by 9 bases, with 24 bases between the two germline ends. Germline loops: CDR1 LGHNA, CDR2 YNFKEQ.

The chain links TRBV6-6 to TRBJ2-1; the D is unclear. The CDR3 sequence is 11 residues long. Germline V CDR1 and CDR2: MNHNY, SVGAGI (reference sequence). V shed 6 bases and J shed 4 bases, with 4 bases lying between them. In DNA, the CDR3 is TGTGCCAGCAGCCCTTACAATGAGCAGTTCTTC. Translated: CASSPYNEQFF.